This TCR beta chain originates from a study of blood T cell repertoires in COVID-19. Overall study context: COVID-19 samples from acute and convalescent phases originated in the United States, Italy and Spain.

CDR3 size: 14 residues. V lost 3 bases to trimming and J lost 8 bases; unmatched junction nucleotides: 6. The germline CDR1 and CDR2 sequences are SGHAT and FQNNGV. As handled by the study authors: From reference gene primer amplification, estimates of nucleated cell counts were derived. Here immunoSEQ multiplex PCR was the method, and the copy in TCRdb shows in-frame clones only, minus some. That table is the source of V, J and clone size, and D and trimming were worked out from the DNA. Among fewer than 200,000 clones, about 87% were seen once, and the ten largest hold roughly an eighth. Enrolment of Seattle patients took place during active infection, and they were followed longitudinally.

The receptor's source is a woman between 65 and 79 years old with COVID-19, enrolled during active disease. V usage is TRBV11-2 and J usage is TRBJ1-2; TRBD1 matches at 10 bases. Material: peripheral blood. CDR3 bases: TGTGCCAGCAGCTTCCAGACAGGGGGCCTGGGCTACACCTTC. The encoded protein is CASSFQTGGLGYTF.